Listed below are T cell receptor beta chains from one sample, sequenced in a study of human T cells and chemical hapten exposure. One entry per CDR3 protein results from TCRdb running MiXCR on the RACE reads. Among some 400,000 distinct CDR3 sequences listed, 4% to 5.5% were seen once. This material consisted of whole blood, taken in connection with sensitization to the hapten diphenylcyclopropenone (DPC). The receptors were gathered from a woman aged 45-65 years with alopecia areata. Some clones in this sample may be carry-over from other donors' samples. Both conserved end residues are part of each CDR3. Fields, in order: clone size, D gene, J gene, V gene, CDR3 protein, CDR3 DNA. The D gene is left open where the match is weak. Only part of the rows carry a size: once, few, many, or a class if the clone is expanded.

clone size: many
D gene: TRBD2
J gene: TRBJ2-7
V gene: TRBV4-3
CDR3 protein: CASSQDRGVLAGNEQYF
CDR3 DNA: TGCGCCAGCAGCCAAGATCGCGGGGTGCTAGCGGGAAACGAGCAGTACTTC

clone size: few
D gene: TRBD1
J gene: TRBJ2-7
V gene: TRBV25-1
CDR3 protein: CASRFWDRWISYEQYF
CDR3 DNA: TGTGCCAGCAGGTTCTGGGACAGATGGATTTCCTACGAGCAGTACTTC

clone size: .
D gene: TRBD1
J gene: TRBJ2-2
V gene: TRBV19
CDR3 protein: CASSRQGVGTGELFF
CDR3 DNA: TGTGCCAGTAGCCGACAGGGGGTGGGCACCGGGGAGCTGTTTTTT

clone size: .
D gene: .
J gene: TRBJ2-7
V gene: TRBV7-9
CDR3 protein: CASYGRANEQYF
CDR3 DNA: TGTGCCAGCTATGGCAGGGCCAACGAGCAGTACTTC

clone size: .
D gene: .
J gene: TRBJ2-3
V gene: TRBV5-1
CDR3 protein: CASSLTTAKADTQYF
CDR3 DNA: TGCGCCAGCAGCTTGACGACAGCAAAGGCAGATACGCAGTATTTT

clone size: many
D gene: .
J gene: TRBJ2-1
V gene: TRBV6-6
CDR3 protein: CASSPGQEYNEQFF
CDR3 DNA: TGTGCCAGCAGTCCGGGACAAGAGTACAATGAGCAGTTCTTC

clone size: .
D gene: .
J gene: TRBJ2-1
V gene: TRBV3-1
CDR3 protein: CASSQVSQRNEQFF
CDR3 DNA: TGTGCCAGCAGCCAAGTCAGTCAGCGCAATGAGCAGTTCTTC

clone size: many
D gene: TRBD2
J gene: TRBJ2-7
V gene: TRBV12-3/TRBV12-4
CDR3 protein: CASRSTSGVYYEQYF
CDR3 DNA: TGTGCCAGCAGATCCACTAGCGGAGTTTACTACGAGCAGTACTTC

clone size: many
D gene: .
J gene: TRBJ1-1
V gene: TRBV5-1
CDR3 protein: CASSASGAEAFF
CDR3 DNA: TGCGCCAGCAGCGCTTCCGGGGCAGAAGCTTTCTTT

clone size: many
D gene: .
J gene: TRBJ2-3
V gene: TRBV9
CDR3 protein: CASSASGSSTDTQYF
CDR3 DNA: TGTGCCAGCAGCGCCAGCGGATCTAGCACAGATACGCAGTATTTT

clone size: .
D gene: .
J gene: TRBJ2-7
V gene: TRBV6-2/TRBV6-3
CDR3 protein: CASSYASAEQYF
CDR3 DNA: TGTGCCAGCAGTTATGCTTCCGCTGAGCAGTACTTC

clone size: many
D gene: .
J gene: TRBJ1-5
V gene: TRBV6-5
CDR3 protein: CASSQGPSNQPQHF
CDR3 DNA: TGTGCCAGCAGTCAAGGACCGAGCAATCAGCCCCAGCATTTT

clone size: many
D gene: TRBD1
J gene: TRBJ2-3
V gene: TRBV2
CDR3 protein: CASIGQGDPLGTDTQYF
CDR3 DNA: TGTGCCAGTATCGGACAGGGGGACCCCCTTGGCACAGATACGCAGTATTTT

clone size: .
D gene: .
J gene: TRBJ2-3
V gene: TRBV28
CDR3 protein: CASSRPLGLTSTDTQYF
CDR3 DNA: TGTGCCAGCAGTCGGCCCCTTGGGTTAACTAGCACAGATACGCAGTATTTT

clone size: few
D gene: .
J gene: TRBJ2-3
V gene: TRBV10-3
CDR3 protein: CAIRDGGSSTDTQYF
CDR3 DNA: TGTGCCATCAGAGACGGTGGGTCTAGCACAGATACGCAGTATTTT

clone size: .
D gene: .
J gene: TRBJ2-5
V gene: TRBV29-1
CDR3 protein: CSVVGEETQYF
CDR3 DNA: TGCAGCGTTGTTGGGGAGGAGACCCAGTACTTC

clone size: .
D gene: .
J gene: TRBJ1-1
V gene: TRBV5-5
CDR3 protein: CASSLTANTVAFF
CDR3 DNA: TGTGCCAGCAGCTTGACGGCGAACACTGTAGCTTTCTTT

clone size: .
D gene: .
J gene: TRBJ2-4
V gene: TRBV11-1
CDR3 protein: CASSSLQENIQYF
CDR3 DNA: TGTGCCAGCAGCTCCCTCCAAGAAAACATTCAGTACTTC

clone size: many
D gene: .
J gene: TRBJ2-1
V gene: TRBV9
CDR3 protein: CASSVVPQRSNEQFF
CDR3 DNA: TGTGCCAGCAGCGTAGTCCCCCAGCGCTCCAATGAGCAGTTCTTC

clone size: many
D gene: .
J gene: TRBJ2-7
V gene: TRBV4-2
CDR3 protein: CASSPAPGGRSYEQYF
CDR3 DNA: TGTGCCAGCAGCCCTGCTCCCGGGGGCCGATCCTACGAGCAGTACTTC

clone size: many
D gene: TRBD2
J gene: TRBJ2-3
V gene: TRBV5-1
CDR3 protein: CASSLSSSGGAVDTQYF
CDR3 DNA: TGCGCCAGCAGCTTGTCGTCTAGCGGGGGGGCCGTAGATACGCAGTATTTT

clone size: .
D gene: TRBD2
J gene: TRBJ2-7
V gene: TRBV20-1
CDR3 protein: CSAYPLTSGGPYEQYF
CDR3 DNA: TGCAGTGCTTACCCCCTGACTAGCGGGGGGCCCTACGAGCAGTACTTC

clone size: many
D gene: .
J gene: TRBJ1-5
V gene: TRBV6-2/TRBV6-3
CDR3 protein: CASSVQGSNQPQHF
CDR3 DNA: TGTGCCAGCAGCGTACAGGGAAGCAATCAGCCCCAGCATTTT

clone size: .
D gene: .
J gene: TRBJ2-2
V gene: TRBV9
CDR3 protein: CASSVKGTGELFF
CDR3 DNA: TGTGCCAGCAGCGTAAAGGGGACCGGGGAGCTGTTTTTT

clone size: many
D gene: .
J gene: TRBJ2-2
V gene: TRBV7-2
CDR3 protein: CASSLRANTGELFF
CDR3 DNA: TGTGCCAGCAGCTTGAGGGCGAACACCGGGGAGCTGTTTTTT

clone size: .
D gene: .
J gene: TRBJ1-1
V gene: TRBV6-2/TRBV6-3
CDR3 protein: CASSPHRGFKDAFF
CDR3 DNA: TGTGCCAGCAGCCCTCATCGGGGTTTCAAGGACGCTTTCTTT

clone size: .
D gene: TRBD1
J gene: TRBJ1-4
V gene: TRBV4-3
CDR3 protein: CASSHTLLRGQTEKLFF
CDR3 DNA: TGCGCCAGCAGCCATACCCTTTTGAGGGGACAGACTGAAAAACTGTTTTTT

clone size: many
D gene: .
J gene: TRBJ1-4
V gene: TRBV20-1
CDR3 protein: CSARDRVGTGEKLFF
CDR3 DNA: TGCAGTGCTAGAGATAGGGTGGGCACGGGTGAAAAACTGTTTTTT

clone size: .
D gene: TRBD2
J gene: TRBJ2-1
V gene: TRBV29-1
CDR3 protein: CSVSSGTSGSNEQFF
CDR3 DNA: TGCAGCGTTTCCTCCGGGACTAGCGGGAGTAATGAGCAGTTCTTC

clone size: many
D gene: TRBD2
J gene: TRBJ2-3
V gene: TRBV20-1
CDR3 protein: CSATSSGRTDTQYF
CDR3 DNA: TGCAGTGCTACCTCTAGCGGGAGGACAGATACGCAGTATTTT

clone size: many
D gene: .
J gene: TRBJ1-6
V gene: TRBV2
CDR3 protein: CASSERSQGNSPLHF
CDR3 DNA: TGTGCCAGCAGTGAAAGATCCCAAGGGAATTCACCCCTCCACTTT

clone size: .
D gene: TRBD1
J gene: TRBJ2-3
V gene: TRBV12-3/TRBV12-4
CDR3 protein: CASSTGDGTDTQYF
CDR3 DNA: TGTGCCTCCTCGACAGGGGATGGCACAGATACGCAGTATTTT

clone size: .
D gene: .
J gene: TRBJ1-3
V gene: TRBV15
CDR3 protein: CATSRPPQGTGGNTIYF
CDR3 DNA: TGTGCCACCAGCAGACCACCACAGGGAACAGGAGGAAACACCATATATTTT